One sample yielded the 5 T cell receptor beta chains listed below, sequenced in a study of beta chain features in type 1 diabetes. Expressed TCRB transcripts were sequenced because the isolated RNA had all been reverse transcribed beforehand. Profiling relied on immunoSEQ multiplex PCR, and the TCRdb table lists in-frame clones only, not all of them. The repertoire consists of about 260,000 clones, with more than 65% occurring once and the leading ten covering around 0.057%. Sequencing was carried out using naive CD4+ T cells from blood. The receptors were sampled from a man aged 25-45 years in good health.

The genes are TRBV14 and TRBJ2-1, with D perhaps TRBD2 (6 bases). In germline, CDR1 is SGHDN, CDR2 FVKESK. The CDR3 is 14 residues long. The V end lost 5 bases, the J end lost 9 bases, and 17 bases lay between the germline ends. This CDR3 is CASSSRAPAGEQFF. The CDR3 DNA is TGTGCCAGCAGCTCAAGGGCCCCAGCGGGTGAGCAGTTCTTC.

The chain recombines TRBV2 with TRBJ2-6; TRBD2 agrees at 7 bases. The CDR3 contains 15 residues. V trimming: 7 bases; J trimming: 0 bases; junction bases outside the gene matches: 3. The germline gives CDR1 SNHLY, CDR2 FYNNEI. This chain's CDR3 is CASNSGGSGANVLTF. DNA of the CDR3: TGTGCCAGCAATTCGGGGGGCTCTGGGGCCAACGTCCTGACTTTC.

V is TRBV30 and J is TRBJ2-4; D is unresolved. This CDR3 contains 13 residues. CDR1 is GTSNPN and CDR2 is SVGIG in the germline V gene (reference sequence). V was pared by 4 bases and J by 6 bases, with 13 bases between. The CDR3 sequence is CAWNVGLSNIQYF. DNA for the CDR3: TGTGCCTGGAACGTGGGCTTATCAAACATTCAGTACTTC.

CDR3 residues: CASSRDRGTDTQYF. CDR3 DNA: TGTGCCAGCAGCCGGGACCGAGGCACAGATACGCAGTATTTT. The V call is TRBV5-6, the J call TRBJ2-3; tentatively, D is TRBD1 or TRBD2 (5 bases each). V lost 4 bases and J lost 1, with 10 bases in between. Looked up from germline, CDR1 is SGHDT and CDR2 is YYEEEE. The CDR3 length is 14 residues.

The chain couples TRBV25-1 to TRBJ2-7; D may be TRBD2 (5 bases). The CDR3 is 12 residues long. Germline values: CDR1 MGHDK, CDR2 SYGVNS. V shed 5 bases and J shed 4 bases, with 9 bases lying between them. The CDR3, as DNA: TGTGCCAGCAGTTACGGGATTTACGAGCAGTACTTC. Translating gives CASSYGIYEQYF.